This T cell receptor beta chain originates from a study of T cell changes during pregnancy in multiple sclerosis (dated by TCRdb to about 2019). Background on the whole study: The study examined how the T cell repertoire changed over the course of pregnancy in women with multiple sclerosis.

Measured from the cysteine to the phenylalanine, the CDR3 is 16 residues long. The CDR3 DNA has 48 bases and is translated from base 1. V is reduced by 1 base and J by 1 base, leaving a spacing of 13 bases between them. The germline V gene (reference sequence) yields SEHNR for CDR1 and FQNEAQ for CDR2. Comments on this clone: Its antigen is still unknown. Qualities for individual bases were not recorded, and no much larger clone is one base off.

The library came from the immunoSEQ multiplex PCR assay. TCRdb re-hosts the immuneACCESS table, in-frame sequences only. Its copies lack some clones; in the studies checked, an unresolved V gene accounts for under half of them, and the cause for the rest is not known. In all, the sample holds about 60,000 clones, and roughly 90% of those were seen once. Together, the top ten hold less than 2.5% of the sample. The sequencing here drew on peripheral blood, taken in the first trimester of pregnancy. This sequence originates from a female donor with multiple sclerosis, enrolled in a pregnancy study. This chain is built from TRBV7-9 and TRBJ1-1; tentative D gene TRBD1, with 6 bases matching. DNA sequence: TGTGCCAGCAGCTTAGGTCTCCTGGGGGCGAACACTGAAGCTTTCTTT. Its translation reads: CASSLGLLGANTEAFF. Here the CDR3 is joined to the reference TRBV7-9 and TRBJ1-1 genes, and the full variable domain is: DTGVSQNPRHKITKRGQNVTFRCDPISEHNRLYWYRQTLGQGPEFLTYFQNEAQLEKSRLLSDRFSAERPKGSFSTLEIQRTEQGDSAMYLCASSLGLLGANTEAFFGQGTRLTVV.